These T cell receptor beta chains were read from a single sample in a study of post-analysis software for immune sequencing data. Via MiXCR, TCRdb re-called the PCR reads, giving one row per CDR3 protein. The data show hundreds of thousands of distinct CDR3 sequences, with over 45% seen just once and 11% held by the top ten. Sequencing was carried out using blood. The receptors come from a girl between 2 and 10 years old with multiple sclerosis. Each CDR3 is given with its conserved first and last residue. The D gene is left open where the match is weak. Clone size is stated in some rows and not others, as once, few, many or a class when expanded.

CDR3	DNA	J	D	V	size
CASSRTGRADTQYF	TGTGCCAGCAGTAGAACAGGAAGGGCAGATACGCAGTATTTT	TRBJ2-3	NA	TRBV25-1	NA
CASIASPPGANVLTF	TGTGCCAGCATCGCCAGCCCCCCAGGGGCCAACGTCCTGACTTTC	TRBJ2-6	NA	TRBV6-2/TRBV6-3	NA
CASSTGLAGGSTDTQYF	TGTGCCAGCAGCACAGGACTAGCGGGGGGAAGCACAGATACGCAGTATTTT	TRBJ2-3	TRBD2	TRBV7-9	NA
CASSRGTTPLREQYF	TGTGCCAGCAGTCGAGGGACTACGCCGCTGAGGGAGCAGTACTTC	TRBJ2-4	TRBD2	TRBV12-3/TRBV12-4	NA
CASSTGERTTEAFF	TGTGCCAGCAGTACGGGGGAAAGGACCACTGAAGCTTTCTTT	TRBJ1-1	NA	TRBV6-6	NA
CASSQAGTGSYGYTF	TGTGCCAGCAGCCAAGCGGGGACAGGGAGCTATGGCTACACCTTC	TRBJ1-2	TRBD1	TRBV4-2	few
CASSPYRSTYTDTQYF	TGTGCCAGCAGTCCCTACAGGTCCACCTACACAGATACGCAGTATTTT	TRBJ2-3	NA	TRBV12-3/TRBV12-4	few
CASSQVSTASSPLHF	TGTGCCAGCAGCCAAGTCTCGACAGCGAGTTCACCCCTCCACTTT	TRBJ1-6	NA	TRBV14	NA
CASSEGGGDIYEQYF	TGTGCCAGCAGTGAAGGAGGCGGGGACATCTACGAGCAGTACTTC	TRBJ2-7	NA	TRBV25-1	NA
CSASRLAGYSYEQYF	TGCAGTGCTAGTAGACTAGCGGGTTACTCCTACGAGCAGTACTTC	TRBJ2-7	TRBD2	TRBV20-1	NA
CSGGPVLYGYTF	TGCAGCGGCGGACCGGTCCTCTATGGCTACACCTTC	TRBJ1-2	NA	TRBV29-1	few
CASSLARSLGLAASTDTQYF	TGCGCCAGCAGCTTGGCCCGTTCCCTAGGACTAGCGGCGAGCACAGATACGCAGTATTTT	TRBJ2-3	TRBD2	TRBV5-1	NA
CATQGVGETQYF	TGCGCCACGCAGGGTGTCGGGGAGACCCAGTACTTC	TRBJ2-5	NA	TRBV4-1	NA
CASSLGTSGSYNEQFF	TGTGCCAGCAGTCTCGGGACTAGCGGATCCTACAATGAGCAGTTCTTC	TRBJ2-1	TRBD2	TRBV5-1	NA
CASSPGQGETDEQFF	TGTGCCAGCAGCCCGGGACAGGGGGAGACGGATGAGCAGTTCTTC	TRBJ2-1	TRBD1	TRBV7-2	NA
CASSLGTGFMNTEAFF	TGTGCCAGCAGCTTAGGGACGGGATTCATGAACACTGAAGCTTTCTTT	TRBJ1-1	NA	TRBV7-8	NA
CASTNPGLHTDTQYF	TGCGCCAGCACCAACCCGGGACTCCACACAGATACGCAGTATTTT	TRBJ2-3	NA	TRBV5-1	few
CASSGGQRPGANVLTF	TGTGCCAGCAGTGGGGGTCAGAGGCCTGGGGCCAACGTCCTGACTTTC	TRBJ2-6	NA	TRBV2	NA
CAIKSGTATPNYGYTF	TGTGCCATCAAGTCCGGGACCGCTACTCCTAACTATGGCTACACCTTC	TRBJ1-2	NA	TRBV10-3	few
CASTQMGNTEAFF	TGCGCCAGCACCCAAATGGGGAACACTGAAGCTTTCTTT	TRBJ1-1	NA	TRBV10-2	NA
CSATTISYADTQYF	TGCAGTGCAACGACTATATCCTACGCAGATACGCAGTATTTT	TRBJ2-3	NA	TRBV20-1	few
CASSLGGLINNEQFF	TGCGCCAGCAGTTTGGGTGGACTAATCAACAATGAGCAGTTCTTC	TRBJ2-1	NA	TRBV27	once
CAGRRPGFYGYTF	TGTGCCGGCAGAAGACCCGGATTTTATGGCTACACCTTC	TRBJ1-2	NA	TRBV7-2	NA
CATSDSTGCGEQYF	TGTGCCACCAGTGATTCGACAGGGTGCGGTGAGCAGTACTTC	TRBJ2-7	TRBD1	TRBV24-1	NA
CASSPLHHSNQPQHF	TGTGCCAGCAGCCCCCTCCACCATAGCAATCAGCCCCAGCATTTT	TRBJ1-5	NA	TRBV6-5	NA
CASSTGLDTDTQYF	TGTGCCAGCAGCACAGGGCTTGATACAGATACGCAGTATTTT	TRBJ2-3	NA	TRBV12-3/TRBV12-4	NA
CAVGLAGGETQYF	TGTGCCGTGGGACTAGCGGGGGGAGAGACCCAGTACTTC	TRBJ2-5	TRBD2	TRBV10-3	once
CASSIRGSGKTQYF	TGTGCCAGTAGTATCAGGGGCTCAGGAAAGACCCAGTACTTC	TRBJ2-5	NA	TRBV19	NA
CSALGYEQFF	TGCAGCGCCTTAGGCTATGAGCAGTTCTTC	TRBJ2-1	NA	TRBV29-1	few
CASSLGPGGNQPQHF	TGTGCCAGCAGCTTAGGTCCAGGGGGCAATCAGCCCCAGCATTTT	TRBJ1-5	NA	TRBV7-2	NA
CSGSKDRGWNGRFF	TGCAGTGGAAGTAAGGACAGGGGGTGGAATGGTCGGTTCTTC	TRBJ2-1	TRBD1	TRBV20-1	NA
CASRNRGKFSDTQYF	TGTGCCAGCAGGAACAGGGGGAAGTTTTCAGATACGCAGTATTTT	TRBJ2-3	TRBD1	TRBV5-6	NA
CASSFDSASFSEQYF	TGTGCCAGCAGCTTCGACTCAGCCTCTTTCTCCGAGCAGTACTTC	TRBJ2-7	NA	TRBV7-8	NA
CASSHAGEGANVLTF	TGTGCCAGCAGCCACGCAGGGGAAGGGGCCAACGTCCTGACTTTC	TRBJ2-6	NA	TRBV7-9	once
CASSSLADLPYEQYF	TGCGCCAGCAGCTCGCTAGCGGACCTTCCCTACGAGCAGTACTTC	TRBJ2-7	TRBD2	TRBV5-1	NA
CASSVEMGQGYEQYF	TGTGCCAGCAGCGTAGAGATGGGACAGGGCTACGAGCAGTACTTC	TRBJ2-7	TRBD1	TRBV9	NA
CSAPGRDRETQYF	TGCAGTGCTCCCGGACGGGACAGGGAGACCCAGTACTTC	TRBJ2-5	TRBD1	TRBV20-1	NA
CASTLGPLRPEQYF	TGTGCCAGCACCCTGGGCCCTCTTAGACCCGAGCAGTACTTC	TRBJ2-7	NA	TRBV5-6	NA
CATSRDGSGYEQYF	TGTGCCACCAGCAGAGATGGTTCAGGCTACGAGCAGTACTTC	TRBJ2-7	NA	TRBV15	NA
CASSLIARTSGQETQYF	TGTGCCAGCAGTCTTATAGCCAGGACTAGCGGCCAAGAGACCCAGTACTTC	TRBJ2-5	TRBD2	TRBV12-3/TRBV12-4	NA
CASSLDAPAGTQYF	TGTGCCAGCAGCTTAGATGCTCCGGCGGGGACCCAGTACTTC	TRBJ2-5	NA	TRBV7-2	NA
CASSLGVGSASGYTF	TGTGCCAGCAGCTTAGGTGTAGGGAGTGCTAGCGGCTACACCTTC	TRBJ1-2	NA	TRBV7-9	NA
CASSPTKGEGYEQYF	TGTGCCAGCAGCCCCACCAAGGGGGAGGGCTACGAGCAGTACTTC	TRBJ2-7	NA	TRBV11-2	NA
CASRGLGGGTQYF	TGTGCCAGCAGGGGCCTCGGTGGGGGGACCCAGTACTTC	TRBJ2-5	NA	TRBV12-3/TRBV12-4	NA
CSVASGDRQFF	TGCAGCGTTGCGTCAGGGGACCGGCAGTTCTTC	TRBJ2-1	NA	TRBV29-1	few
CASSERGISSYNEQFF	TGTGCCAGCAGTGAGAGAGGGATAAGCTCCTACAATGAGCAGTTCTTC	TRBJ2-1	NA	TRBV6-1	once
CASSLASLAGEAGYNEQFF	TGTGCCAGCAGTTTAGCGTCCCTAGCGGGAGAGGCTGGCTACAATGAGCAGTTCTTC	TRBJ2-1	TRBD2	TRBV12-3/TRBV12-4	once
CASSSGRQGTYGYTF	TGTGCCAGCAGCTCGGGCCGACAGGGGACCTATGGCTACACCTTC	TRBJ1-2	TRBD1	TRBV7-2	NA
CSARDRQSNSPLHF	TGCAGTGCTAGAGATCGGCAGAGCAATTCACCCCTCCACTTT	TRBJ1-6	NA	TRBV20-1	NA
CASSLGGLTSRAYNEQYF	TGTGCCAGCAGCTTAGGAGGCTTAACTAGCCGGGCCTACAATGAGCAGTACTTC	TRBJ2-7	NA	TRBV7-9	NA
CASSHLAEGSNQPQHF	TGCGCCAGCAGCCATTTAGCAGAGGGTAGCAATCAGCCCCAGCATTTT	TRBJ1-5	NA	TRBV4-1	NA
CASSQEGGQFF	TGTGCCAGCAGCCAGGAGGGGGGGCAGTTCTTC	TRBJ2-1	NA	TRBV3-1	NA
CASTAGVSQETQYF	TGTGCCAGCACCGCAGGAGTGTCCCAAGAGACCCAGTACTTC	TRBJ2-5	NA	TRBV5-5	few
CSVEPRQGYEQYF	TGCAGCGTTGAACCCCGACAGGGCTACGAGCAGTACTTC	TRBJ2-7	TRBD1	TRBV29-1	few